This TCR beta chain was found in a study of blood T cell repertoires in COVID-19. Study in general: Samples representing acute and convalescent COVID-19 were sourced from the United States, Italy and Spain. In each case, the material was cDNA or gDNA derived from T cells, B-cell-depleted T cells, or PBMCs.

Sequenced by immunoSEQ multiplex PCR; TCRdb stores in-frame clones only, minus some. The sample has 200,000 to 250,000 clones; 65% to 90% are singletons. The CDR3 totals 13 residues. V shed 11 bases and J shed 8 bases, with 21 bases lying between them. CDR1 is LGHDT and CDR2 is YNNKEL in the germline V gene (reference sequence). V and J are TRBV3-1 (or the pseudogene TRBV3-2) and TRBJ1-2, with D hard to call. The clonotype was recovered from a woman aged 45-65 years with acute or convalescent COVID-19. Sequenced: peripheral blood. This CDR3 is CAVTGSPAGGYTF. The DNA for the CDR3 is TGTGCCGTCACGGGGAGCCCTGCTGGCGGCTACACCTTC.